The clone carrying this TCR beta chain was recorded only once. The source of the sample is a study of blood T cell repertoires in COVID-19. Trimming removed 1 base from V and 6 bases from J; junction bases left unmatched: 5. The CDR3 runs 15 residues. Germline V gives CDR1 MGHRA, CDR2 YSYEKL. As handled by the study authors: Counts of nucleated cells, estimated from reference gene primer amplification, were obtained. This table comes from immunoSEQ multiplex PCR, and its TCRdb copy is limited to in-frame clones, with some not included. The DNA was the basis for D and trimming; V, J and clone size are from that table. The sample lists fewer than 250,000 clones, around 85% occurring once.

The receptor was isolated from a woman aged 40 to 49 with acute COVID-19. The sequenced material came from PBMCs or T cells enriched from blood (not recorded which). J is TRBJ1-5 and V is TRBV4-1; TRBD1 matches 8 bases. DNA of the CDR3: TGCGCCAGCAGCCAAGGGGACAGGAACGCTCAGCCCCAGCATTTT. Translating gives CASSQGDRNAQPQHF.